The entry that follows covers one T cell receptor beta chain sequence. The protocol was immunoSEQ multiplex PCR, while the TCRdb copy is restricted to in-frame clones and leaves out a portion. Among 270,000 or so clones listed, approximately 84% were seen once. The sample originates from a study of blood T cell repertoires in COVID-19. The trim removed 0 bases at V and 8 bases at J, leaving 7 bases unmatched. Germline loops: CDR1 LGHNA, CDR2 YSLEER. The CDR3 contains 15 residues. Individuals drawn from 24 US areas were about 18 to 90 years old. Participants reported their clinical history, and cohort assignment relied on those reports. Recovered participants had two consecutive negative NP/OP PCR tests, healthcare professional clearance, or symptom resolution.

The genes are TRBV4-3 and TRBJ2-1; 7 nucleotides align to TRBD1. Material: PBMCs or T cells enriched from blood (not recorded which). The source is a man in his forties or fifties who had recovered from COVID-19. In nucleotides, the CDR3 is TGCGCCAGCAGCCAAGATTCTACAGGGGTCGATGAGCAGTTCTTC. Translating it yields CASSQDSTGVDEQFF.